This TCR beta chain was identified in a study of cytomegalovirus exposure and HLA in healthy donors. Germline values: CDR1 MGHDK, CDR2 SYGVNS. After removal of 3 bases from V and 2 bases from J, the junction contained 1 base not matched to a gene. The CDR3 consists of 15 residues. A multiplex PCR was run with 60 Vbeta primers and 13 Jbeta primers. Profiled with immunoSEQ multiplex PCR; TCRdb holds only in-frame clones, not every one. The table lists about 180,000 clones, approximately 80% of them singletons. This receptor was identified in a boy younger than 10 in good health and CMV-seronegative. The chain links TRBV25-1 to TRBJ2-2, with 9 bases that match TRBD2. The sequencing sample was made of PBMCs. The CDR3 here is CASSDLAGNTGELFF. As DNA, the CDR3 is TGTGCCAGCAGTGACCTAGCGGGAAACACCGGGGAGCTGTTTTTT.